One sample yielded the 6 T cell receptor beta chains listed below, sequenced in a study of blood T cell repertoires in COVID-19 (dated by TCRdb to the early 2020s). The library was produced with the immunoSEQ multiplex PCR assay. TCRdb retrieved this table from immuneACCESS and kept in-frame rearrangements only. Not all clones are present; in checked studies, unresolved V genes account for under half, and no reason is known for the remainder. The sample table records 150,000 to 200,000 clones; 65% to 85% of these occur just once. The leading ten clones occupy around 5.2% of the sample. Sequences were obtained from peripheral blood. The receptors were gathered from a woman aged 30 to 39 with acute or convalescent COVID-19.

This rearrangement joins TRBV4-3 to TRBJ2-7; 10 bases agree with TRBD2. The CDR3 is 17 residues long. From germline, CDR1 is LGHNA and CDR2 YSLEER. The trim removed 0 bases at V and 0 bases at J, leaving 5 bases unmatched. The CDR3 protein is CASSQDKTSGPSYEQYF. The DNA for the CDR3 is TGCGCCAGCAGCCAAGATAAGACTAGCGGGCCCTCCTACGAGCAGTACTTC.

This clone has a single count. The V gene is TRBV7-9, the J gene TRBJ2-3; possibly TRBD2 for D (6 bases). Between the trimmed V and J ends, which lost 7 bases and 5 bases, there was a span of 16 bases. Germline V CDR1 and CDR2: SEHNR, FQNEAQ (reference sequence). The CDR3 loop spans 14 amino acids. The CDR3 loop reads CASTPGGGQDTQYF. The CDR3, as DNA: TGTGCCAGCACCCCCGGAGGAGGGCAAGATACGCAGTATTTT.

The V call is TRBV19, the J call TRBJ2-5; D remains unclear. The ends were cut back, 4 bases at V and 9 bases at J, with 12 bases in the middle. Germline lookup yields CDR1 LNHDA and CDR2 SQIVND (reference sequence). The CDR3 length is 12 residues. CDR3 protein: CASSTRFEAQYF. The CDR3 coding sequence is TGTGCCAGTAGTACCCGGTTTGAGGCCCAGTACTTC.

This clone was observed a handful of times. The rearrangement uses TRBV27 and TRBJ1-3; the D is unclear. Germline values: CDR1 MNHEY, CDR2 SMNVEV (reference sequence). Trimming took 8 bases from V and 9 from J, leaving 20 bases between them. CDR3 length equals 14 residues. CDR3 loop: CASSERGVWGTIYF. DNA of the CDR3: TGTGCCAGCTCCGAGCGGGGAGTTTGGGGCACCATATATTTT.

The rearrangement links TRBV27 to TRBJ1-4, with TRBD1 identical over 7 bases. The CDR3 is 15 residues long. Germline values: CDR1 MNHEY, CDR2 SMNVEV (reference sequence). Germline trimming cut 4 bases from V and 0 bases from J; bases unmatched to any gene: 2. The CDR3 DNA follows: TGTGCCAGCAGTTATGACAGGGCAACTAATGAAAAACTGTTTTTT. It specifies CASSYDRATNEKLFF.

This clone was seen a few times. The chain links TRBV11-2 to TRBJ2-2, with 9 nucleotides matching TRBD2. The germline V gene encodes CDR1 SGHAT and CDR2 FQNNGV. V lost 5 bases, J lost 5 bases, and 6 bases stayed unmatched. The CDR3 covers 15 residues. Here the CDR3 DNA reads TGTGCCAGCAGCACCATAGCGGGAGTGACCGGGGAGCTGTTTTTT. Its protein product is CASSTIAGVTGELFF.